The sequence of this TCR beta chain was determined in a study of T cells in Graves' hyperthyroidism and ophthalmopathy. Study in general: At the time of initial diagnosis and before any treatment, peripheral blood was collected.

Researchers amplified the TCR beta CDR3 regions from RNA transcripts. The HTBI set primed first-round TCR CDR3 RT-PCR. TCRdb itself ran the multiplex PCR reads through MiXCR, one entry per CDR3 protein. The table shows some 200,000 distinct CDR3 sequences, with 15% to 20% occurring only once. The CDR3 length is 14 residues. V lost 4 bases and J lost 3; bases outside the gene matches: 5. Germline CDR1 SGHRS, CDR2 YFSETQ. Patients aged 18 to 65 had newly diagnosed hyperthyroidism that had lasted under 2 months. At least ten counts were recorded for this clonotype. The antigen is undetermined. General study findings and limits: Ophthalmopathy and stable hyperthyroidism were separated by a 13 V-J model.

This clonotype originated in a man in his forties or fifties with Graves' hyperthyroidism. Sequenced: blood. The chain employs TRBV5-1 and TRBJ2-7; 9 bases map to TRBD1. The CDR3 loop reads CASSPGQGNYEQYF. Here the CDR3 DNA reads TGCGCCAGCAGCCCGGGACAGGGAAACTACGAGCAGTACTTC.